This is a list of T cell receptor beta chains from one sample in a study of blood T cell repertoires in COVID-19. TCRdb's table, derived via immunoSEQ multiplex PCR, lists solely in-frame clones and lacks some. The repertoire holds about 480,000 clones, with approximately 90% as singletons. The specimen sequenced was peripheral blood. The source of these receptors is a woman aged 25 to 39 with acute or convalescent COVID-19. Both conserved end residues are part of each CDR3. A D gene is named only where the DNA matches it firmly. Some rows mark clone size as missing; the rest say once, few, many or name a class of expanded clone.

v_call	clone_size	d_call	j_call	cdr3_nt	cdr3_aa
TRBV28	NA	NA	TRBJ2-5	TGTGCCAGCAGTTCTTCCCCAGAGACCCAGTACTTC	CASSSSPETQYF
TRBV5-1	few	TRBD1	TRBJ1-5	TGCGCCAGCAGCCAGACAGGGGGCAATCAGCCCCAGCATTTT	CASSQTGGNQPQHF
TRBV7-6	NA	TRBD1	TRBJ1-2	TGTGCCAGCAGTCCACAGGGGGCTCACGGCTACACCTTC	CASSPQGAHGYTF
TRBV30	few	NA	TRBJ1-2	TGTGCCTGGAGTGTAACCCAGGCCGGTGGCTACACCTTC	CAWSVTQAGGYTF
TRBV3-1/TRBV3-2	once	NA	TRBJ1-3	TGTGCCAGCAGCCAAGACATCGGGGGGCACGGAAACACCATATATTTT	CASSQDIGGHGNTIYF
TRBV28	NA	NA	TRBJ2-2	TGTGCCAGCAGTTTTCGACAGGGAGGCGGGGAGCTGTTTTTT	CASSFRQGGGELFF
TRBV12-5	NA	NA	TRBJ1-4	TGTGCTAGTGGGCCAAGGTGGGCCAGGGGAAATGAAAAACTGTTTTTT	CASGPRWARGNEKLFF
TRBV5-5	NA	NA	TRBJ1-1	TGTGCCAGCAGCTTCTCGACAGCCGACACTGAAGCTTTCTTT	CASSFSTADTEAFF
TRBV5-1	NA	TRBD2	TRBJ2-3	TGCGCCAGCAGCCCGGGGGGATCTAGCACAGATACGCAGTATTTT	CASSPGGSSTDTQYF
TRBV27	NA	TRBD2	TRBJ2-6	TGTGCCAGCAGTCCGATCGGACTAGCGGGGGGCGCTGGGGCCAACGTCCTGACTTTC	CASSPIGLAGGAGANVLTF
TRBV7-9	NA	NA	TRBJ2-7	TGTGCCAGCAGCTTAGTGGCGGGCAGCTCCTACGAGCAGTACTTC	CASSLVAGSSYEQYF
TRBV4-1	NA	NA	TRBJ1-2	TGCGCCAGCAGCCAAGGCGTCTCGGGCTACACCTTC	CASSQGVSGYTF
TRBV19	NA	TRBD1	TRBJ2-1	TGTGCCAGTAGTACCCCCGGGACAGGGGGTGGCAATGAGCAGTTCTTC	CASSTPGTGGGNEQFF
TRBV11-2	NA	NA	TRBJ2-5	TGTGCCAGCAGGCTCCGCATAGAACAGGGTGTAACGGAGACCCAGTACTTC	CASRLRIEQGVTETQYF
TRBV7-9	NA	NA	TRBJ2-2	TGTGCCCAAACGAGGACCGGGGAGCTGTTTTTT	CAQTRTGELFF
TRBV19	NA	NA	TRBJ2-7	TGTGCCAGTCGGTGGTCGGGGGGCATGGGGGACGAGCAGTACTTC	CASRWSGGMGDEQYF
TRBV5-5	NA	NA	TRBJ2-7	TGTGCCAGCAGCCCCTACGACAGGACCCTCTACGAGCAGTACTTC	CASSPYDRTLYEQYF
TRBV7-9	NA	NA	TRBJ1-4	TGTGCCAGCAGCTTAGTGCGCACAGTTGCAACTAATGAAAAACTGTTTTTT	CASSLVRTVATNEKLFF
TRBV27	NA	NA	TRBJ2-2	TGTGCCAGCAGTCCGACAGTTTCCGGGGAGCTGTTTTTT	CASSPTVSGELFF
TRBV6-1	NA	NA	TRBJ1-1	TGTGCCAGCAGTGAGGGCCCTGCGCGCCCTGAAGCTTTCTTT	CASSEGPARPEAFF
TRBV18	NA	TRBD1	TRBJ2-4	TGTGCCAGCTCACAGCAGACAGGGAACGCCAAAAACATTCAGTACTTC	CASSQQTGNAKNIQYF
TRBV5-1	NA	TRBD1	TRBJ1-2	TGCGCCAGCAGCGGAAGTTCGACAGGGGTTGATGGCTACACCTTC	CASSGSSTGVDGYTF
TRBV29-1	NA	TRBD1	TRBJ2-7	TGCAGCGTTGAAGATCCTCGGACAGGGTACTACGAGCAGTACTTC	CSVEDPRTGYYEQYF
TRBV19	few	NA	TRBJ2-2	TGTGCCAGTAGAGCGGGGGAGCTGTTTTTT	CASRAGELFF
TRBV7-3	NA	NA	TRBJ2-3	TGTGCCAGCAGCTTAGGTCTGGGGCCCGGAGCAGATACGCAGTATTTT	CASSLGLGPGADTQYF
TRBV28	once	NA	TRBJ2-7	TGTGCCAGCAGCCCTGTATCCTTTTCCCCCGAGCAGTACTTC	CASSPVSFSPEQYF
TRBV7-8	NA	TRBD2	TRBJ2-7	TGTGCCAGCAGCTTAGACCCTAGCGGGGGGGCCTACGAGCAGTACTTC	CASSLDPSGGAYEQYF
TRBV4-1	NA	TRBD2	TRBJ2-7	TGCGCCAGCAGGCCTGGACTAGCGGCCTACGAGCAGTACTTC	CASRPGLAAYEQYF
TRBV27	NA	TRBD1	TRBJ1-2	TGTGCCAGCAGTCCACGGGACAGGGGAAGCTATGGCTACACCTTC	CASSPRDRGSYGYTF
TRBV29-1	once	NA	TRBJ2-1	TGCAGCGTAGGACAGTTCAACAATGAGCAGTTCTTC	CSVGQFNNEQFF
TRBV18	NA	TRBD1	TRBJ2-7	TGTGCCAGCTCACCGGACAGGGGGAGCTCCTACGAGCAGTACTTC	CASSPDRGSSYEQYF
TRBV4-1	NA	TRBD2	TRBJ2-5	TGCGCCAGCAGCCGCGGGAGGGGGCTCCAAGAGACCCAGTACTTC	CASSRGRGLQETQYF
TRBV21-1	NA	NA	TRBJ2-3	TGTGCCAGCAGCAAAGCGGACAGTCCCTCCACAGATACGCAGTATTTT	CASSKADSPSTDTQYF
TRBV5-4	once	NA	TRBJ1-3	TGTGCCAGCAGCTTCAGGACTGGAAACACCATATATTTT	CASSFRTGNTIYF
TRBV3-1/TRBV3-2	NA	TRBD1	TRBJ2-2	TGTGCCAGCAGCCTACGACAGGGATCCGGGGAGCTGTTTTTT	CASSLRQGSGELFF
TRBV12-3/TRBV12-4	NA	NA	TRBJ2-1	TGTGCCAGCAGGACACCGGAACACAATGAGCAGTTCTTC	CASRTPEHNEQFF
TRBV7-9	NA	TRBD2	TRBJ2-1	TGTGCCAGCAGCCCCCGACTAGCGGAGAGCAACAATGAGCAGTTCTTC	CASSPRLAESNNEQFF
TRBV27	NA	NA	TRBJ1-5	TGTGCCAGTTGGGTCGGGGGTCAGCCCCAGCATTTT	CASWVGGQPQHF